The next 3 T cell receptor beta chains were all read from a single sample in a study of blood T cell repertoires in COVID-19. TCRdb's copy holds only in-frame clones and misses some; the assay was immunoSEQ multiplex PCR. Of around 230,000 clones listed, about nine tenths are singletons. The specimen was peripheral blood. These receptors originate from a middle-aged man with COVID-19, enrolled during active disease.

The V and J genes are TRBV4-3 and TRBJ1-4; 9 bases match TRBD1. V shed 1 base, J shed 7 bases, and the junction held 7 bases outside the gene matches. From germline, CDR1 is LGHNA and CDR2 YSLEER. This CDR3 has 16 residues. Here the CDR3 reads CASSQGSGTGTEKLFF. The CDR3 nucleotides read TGCGCCAGCAGCCAAGGTTCCGGGACAGGGACTGAAAAACTGTTTTTT.

As for this clone: Additional DNA sequences in this sample encode the identical CDR3. The chain carries TRBV27 and TRBJ2-7; 7 nucleotides align to TRBD1. The CDR3 is 12 residues long. The germline V gene encodes CDR1 MNHEY and CDR2 SMNVEV (reference sequence). Losses at the gene ends were 6 bases for V and 3 bases for J; bases not matched to a gene: 2. Written as DNA, the CDR3 is TGTGCCAGCAGCCCAGGGGGCTACGAGCAGTACTTC. Translating gives CASSPGGYEQYF.

The chain couples TRBV20-1 to TRBJ1-5; D remains ambiguous. This CDR3 is 13 amino acids long. Per the germline V gene, CDR1 is DFQATT and CDR2 is SNEGSKA (reference sequence). Trimming stripped 3 bases from V and 3 bases from J, with 9 bases between. CDR3 in amino acids: CSASRQDNQPQHF. CDR3 in DNA: TGCAGTGCTAGTCGGCAGGACAATCAGCCCCAGCATTTT.